Described below is a single T cell receptor beta chain sequence and its context. The data derive from a study of T cell responses to AZD1222 COVID-19 vaccine. From germline, CDR1 is SGHTA and CDR2 FQGNSA. Unmatched junction bases numbered 12, after V lost 5 bases and J lost 8 bases. This CDR3 region has 16 residues. Measured with immunoSEQ multiplex PCR; TCRdb has only the in-frame clones, and not every one. The table shows under 200,000 clones, with 88% occurring only once. The material sequenced was peripheral blood, taken on day 0 of AZD1222 vaccination. The TCR was taken from an adult in good health. V is TRBV7-2 and J is TRBJ1-2, with TRBD1 matching 12 bases. The CDR3 region has the DNA TGTGCCAGCAGCCTGCCCACGGGACAGGGGGCTGGCGGCTACACCTTC. It translates to CASSLPTGQGAGGYTF. Full variable domain (missing parts from reference TRBV7-2 and TRBJ1-2): GAGVSQSPSNKVTEKGKDVELRCDPISGHTALYWYRQSLGQGLEFLIYFQGNSAPDKSGLPSDRFSAERTGGSVSTLTIQRTQQEDSAVYLCASSLPTGQGAGGYTFGSGTRLTVV.